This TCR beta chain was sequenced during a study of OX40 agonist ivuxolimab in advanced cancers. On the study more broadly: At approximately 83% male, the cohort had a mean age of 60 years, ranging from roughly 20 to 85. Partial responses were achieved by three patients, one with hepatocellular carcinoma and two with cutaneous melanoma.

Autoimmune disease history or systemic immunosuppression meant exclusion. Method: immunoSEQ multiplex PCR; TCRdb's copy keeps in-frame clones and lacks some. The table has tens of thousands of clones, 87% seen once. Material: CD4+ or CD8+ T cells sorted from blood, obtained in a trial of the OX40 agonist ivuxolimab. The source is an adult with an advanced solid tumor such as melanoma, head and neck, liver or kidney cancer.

The CDR3 here is CASSGARVELNTEAFF. CDR3 DNA: TGTGCCAGCAGTGGGGCGAGGGTGGAGCTGAACACTGAAGCTTTCTTT. The chain couples TRBV2 to TRBJ1-1; no definite D call. The CDR3 spans 16 residues. V was shortened by 4 bases and J by 0 bases, with 15 bases between the two germline ends. Per the germline V gene, CDR1 is SNHLY and CDR2 is FYNNEI.